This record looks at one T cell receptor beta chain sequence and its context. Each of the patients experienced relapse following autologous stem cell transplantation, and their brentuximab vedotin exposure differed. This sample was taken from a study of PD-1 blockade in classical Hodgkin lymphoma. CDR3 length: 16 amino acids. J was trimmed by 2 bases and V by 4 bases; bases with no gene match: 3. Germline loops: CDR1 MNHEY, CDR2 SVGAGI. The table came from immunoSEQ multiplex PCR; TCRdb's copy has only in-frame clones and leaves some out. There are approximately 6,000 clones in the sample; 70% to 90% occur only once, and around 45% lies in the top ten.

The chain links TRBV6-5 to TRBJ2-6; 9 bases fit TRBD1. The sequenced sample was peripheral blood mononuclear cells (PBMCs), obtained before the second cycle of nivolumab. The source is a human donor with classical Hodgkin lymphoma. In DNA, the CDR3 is TGTGCCAGCAGTTCAAGGGACAGGGCTGGGGCCAACGTCCTGACTTTC. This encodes CASSSRDRAGANVLTF.